The 8 T cell receptor beta chains given below trace back to one sample, sequenced in a study of STAT3 mutations in large granular lymphocyte leukemia (dated by TCRdb to between 2018 and 2020). Overall results and qualifications from the work: At least one immunodominant TCRbeta clonotype was identified in every T-LGLL patient, and multiple immunodominant subclonotypes were identified in about half of the T-LGLL patients.

For these receptors, no antigen is known. Receptor libraries were prepared by the immunoSEQ multiplex PCR assay. In TCRdb, the immuneACCESS table is reduced to in-frame sequences with V and J assigned. These tables do not hold every clone; where another copy was compared, an unresolved V gene accounts for under half, and the others remain unexplained. Within this sample are about 16,000 clones, with 80% to 90% of them counted one time only. Jointly, the top ten make up approximately 8.1% of the sample. Material for sequencing was peripheral blood mononuclear cells. The receptors come from a man aged 45-60 years with T-cell large granular lymphocyte leukemia. Some clones in this sample may be carry-over from other donors' samples. The age is the age at diagnosis.

The rearrangement uses TRBV5-4 and TRBJ2-1, with 8 bases lining up with TRBD2. CDR3 length: 14 amino acids. The germline V gene has CDR1 SGHNT and CDR2 YYREEE (reference sequence). Trimming removed 0 bases from V and 8 bases from J; junction bases left unmatched: 4. CDR3 residues: CASSLAGGPYEQFF. As DNA, the CDR3 is TGTGCCAGCAGCTTGGCGGGAGGGCCCTATGAGCAGTTCTTC.

The chain joins TRBV5-1 to TRBJ2-1; 8 bases match TRBD1. The CDR3 has 15 amino acids. Germline V gene data show CDR1 as SGHRS and CDR2 as YFSETQ. Trimming cost V 4 bases and J 7 bases; bases outside gene matches: 10. CDR3 DNA: TGCGCCAGCAGCCTTGGACAGGGTGAGATTAATGAGCAGTTCTTC. It encodes CASSLGQGEINEQFF.

This clone turned up a few times. The chain carries TRBV5-4 and TRBJ2-7, with D unclear. Germline V gives CDR1 SGHNT, CDR2 YYREEE (reference sequence). This CDR3 has 14 residues. V was cut by 2 bases and J by 1 base, with 10 bases left in between. The CDR3 sequence is CASSFFAGSYEQYF. In DNA, the CDR3 is TGTGCCAGCAGCTTTTTCGCAGGTTCCTACGAGCAGTACTTC. Combining the CDR3 with reference TRBV5-4 and TRBJ2-7 gives the whole variable domain ETGVTQSPTHLIKTRGQQVTLRCSSQSGHNTVSWYQQALGQGPQFIFQYYREEENGRGNFPPRFSGLQFPNYSSELNVNALELDDSALYLCASSFFAGSYEQYFGPGTRLTVT.

The chain is built from TRBV6-6 and TRBJ2-1, with 7 nucleotides matching TRBD1. Per germline, CDR1 MNHNY and CDR2 SVGAGI (reference sequence). The CDR3 runs to 14 residues. V shed 6 bases, J shed 5 bases, and the junction held 7 bases outside the gene matches. In nucleotides, the CDR3 is TGTGCCAGCAGACCAGGGGGATACGACAATGAGCAGTTCTTC. Translation gives CASRPGGYDNEQFF.

This chain uses TRBV5-4 with TRBJ2-3; a weak D match, TRBD2 (6 bases). The ends were cut back, 4 bases at V and 1 base at J, with 10 bases in the middle. This CDR3 comprises 14 residues. CDR1 SGHNT and CDR2 YYREEE come from the germline V gene (reference sequence). CDR3 sequence reads: CASSRSGGTDTQYF. As DNA, the CDR3 is TGTGCCAGCAGCCGATCGGGGGGCACAGATACGCAGTATTTT.

V gene TRBV5-1 combines with J gene TRBJ2-2; D might be TRBD1 (5 bases). Germline V gene sequence: CDR1 SGHRS, CDR2 YFSETQ. This CDR3 has 14 residues. Trimming stripped 0 bases from V and 4 bases from J, with 7 bases between. In DNA, the CDR3 is TGCGCCAGCAGCTTGGGGACACCCACCGGGGAGCTGTTTTTT. This sequence encodes CASSLGTPTGELFF.

The V and J genes are TRBV5-4 and TRBJ2-5; possibly TRBD1 for D (5 bases). Germline V lookup: CDR1 SGHNT, CDR2 YYREEE (reference sequence). This CDR3 is 13 amino acids long. Deletions cut 5 bases from V and 1 base from J, with 9 bases between. The CDR3 nucleotides read TGTGCCAGCAGGGACACCAGCCAAGAGACCCAGTACTTC. It specifies CASRDTSQETQYF.

This clone was seen a handful of times. The chain carries TRBV6-1 and TRBJ1-2, with D possibly TRBD1 on 5 matching bases. Germline loops: CDR1 MNHNS, CDR2 SASEGT. This CDR3 contains 13 residues. Trimming took off 6 bases at V and 3 bases at J, with 11 bases between the two ends. CDR3 DNA: TGTGCCAGCAGCCCAGGGAGTGACTATGGCTACACCTTC. Translated, it gives CASSPGSDYGYTF.